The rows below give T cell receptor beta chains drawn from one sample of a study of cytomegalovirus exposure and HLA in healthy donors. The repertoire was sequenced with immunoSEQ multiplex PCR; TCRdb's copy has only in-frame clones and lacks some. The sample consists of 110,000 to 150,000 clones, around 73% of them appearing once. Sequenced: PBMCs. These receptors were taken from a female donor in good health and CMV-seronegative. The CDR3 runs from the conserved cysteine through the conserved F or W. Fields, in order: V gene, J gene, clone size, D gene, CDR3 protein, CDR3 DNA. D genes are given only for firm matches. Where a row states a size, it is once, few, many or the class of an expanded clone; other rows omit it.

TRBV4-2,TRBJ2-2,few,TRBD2,CASSPEASGNTGELFF,TGTGCCAGCAGCCCCGAGGCTAGCGGGAACACCGGGGAGCTGTTTTTT
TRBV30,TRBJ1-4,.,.,CALREGNEKLFF,TGTGCCCTCCGGGAGGGAAATGAAAAACTGTTTTTT
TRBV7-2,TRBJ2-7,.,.,CASSLATSRSYEQYF,TGTGCCAGCAGCTTAGCTACTTCACGATCCTACGAGCAGTACTTC
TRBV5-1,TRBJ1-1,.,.,CASSPHLGGGTEAFF,TGCGCCAGCAGCCCGCACCTAGGGGGGGGGACTGAAGCTTTCTTT
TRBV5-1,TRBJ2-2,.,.,CASSLDRAGELFF,TGCGCCAGCAGCTTGGACAGGGCCGGGGAGCTGTTTTTT
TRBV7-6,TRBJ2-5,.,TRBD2,CASSSGGGLQETQYF,TGTGCCAGCAGCTCCGGGGGGGGACTCCAAGAGACCCAGTACTTC
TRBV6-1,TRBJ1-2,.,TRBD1,CASSEAGTGYGYTF,TGTGCCAGCAGTGAAGCGGGGACAGGTTATGGCTACACCTTC
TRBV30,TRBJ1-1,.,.,CAWSGQDGVAFF,TGTGCCTGGAGTGGACAGGACGGGGTAGCTTTCTTT
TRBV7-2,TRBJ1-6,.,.,CASRLDRQNSPLHF,TGTGCCAGCCGCCTCGACAGGCAGAATTCACCCCTCCACTTT
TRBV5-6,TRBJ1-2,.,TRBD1,CASSLTGANYGYTF,TGTGCCAGCAGCTTAACAGGGGCCAACTATGGCTACACCTTC
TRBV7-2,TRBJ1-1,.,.,CASSFDLNAAFF,TGTGCCAGCAGCTTTGACTTGAACGCGGCTTTCTTT
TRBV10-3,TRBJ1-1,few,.,CAILGDNVNTEAFF,TGTGCCATCTTGGGGGACAACGTTAACACTGAAGCTTTCTTT
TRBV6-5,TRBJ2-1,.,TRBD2,CASSYSTRGDYNEQFF,TGTGCCAGCAGTTACTCGACGCGGGGGGACTACAATGAGCAGTTCTTC
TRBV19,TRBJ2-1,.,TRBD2,CASSPRVAGVNEQFF,TGTGCCAGTAGTCCCCGGGTAGCGGGGGTCAATGAGCAGTTCTTC
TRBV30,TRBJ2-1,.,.,CAWSVGQGSDQFF,TGTGCCTGGAGTGTAGGGCAGGGCAGTGATCAGTTCTTC
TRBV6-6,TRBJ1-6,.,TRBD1,CASSPGQGASPLHF,TGTGCCAGCAGTCCGGGACAGGGTGCCTCACCCCTCCACTTT
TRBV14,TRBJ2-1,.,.,CASSQDGLAGNEQFF,TGTGCCAGCAGCCAGGATGGACTGGCGGGGAATGAGCAGTTCTTC
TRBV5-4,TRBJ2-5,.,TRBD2,CASSLAASGKGETQYF,TGTGCCAGCAGCTTGGCGGCTAGCGGGAAGGGAGAGACCCAGTACTTC
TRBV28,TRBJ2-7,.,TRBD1,CASSLPSDRVPNEQYF,TGTGCCAGCAGCCTACCTTCCGACAGGGTACCAAACGAGCAGTACTTC
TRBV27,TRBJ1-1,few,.,CASTPTPEGVGTEAFF,TGTGCCAGCACTCCGACACCCGAGGGGGTGGGCACTGAAGCTTTCTTT
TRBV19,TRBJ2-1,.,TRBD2,CASRGTSGFSYNEQFF,TGTGCCAGTAGGGGGACTAGCGGATTCTCCTACAATGAGCAGTTCTTC
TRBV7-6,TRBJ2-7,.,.,CASSLTGFYEQYF,TGTGCCAGCAGCTTAACAGGGTTCTACGAGCAGTACTTC
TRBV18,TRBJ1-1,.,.,CASSPLDTSNTEAFF,TGTGCCAGCTCACCCCTCGACACCTCGAACACTGAAGCTTTCTTT
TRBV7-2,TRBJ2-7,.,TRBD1,CASSLVQGGYEQYF,TGTGCCAGCAGCTTAGTACAGGGGGGCTACGAGCAGTACTTC
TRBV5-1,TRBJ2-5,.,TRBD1,CASAPPVGRGLTQYF,TGCGCCAGCGCTCCTCCTGTGGGCAGGGGGCTTACCCAGTACTTC
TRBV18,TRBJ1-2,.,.,CASSEAAGGSRGYTF,TGTGCCAGCTCAGAAGCTGCGGGGGGCAGTCGTGGCTACACCTTC
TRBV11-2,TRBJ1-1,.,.,CASSLVLNTEAFF,TGTGCCAGCAGCTTAGTCTTAAACACTGAAGCTTTCTTT
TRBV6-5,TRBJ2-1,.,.,CASSQDYNNEQFF,TGTGCCAGCAGTCAGGACTATAACAATGAGCAGTTCTTC
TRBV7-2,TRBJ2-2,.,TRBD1,CASSWTGMNTGELFF,TGTGCCAGCAGCTGGACAGGGATGAACACCGGGGAGCTGTTTTTT
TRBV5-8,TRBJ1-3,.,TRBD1,CASSYVLGQTLWSSGNTIYF,TGTGCCAGCAGCTACGTGCTGGGACAGACCCTCTGGAGCTCTGGAAACACCATATATTTT
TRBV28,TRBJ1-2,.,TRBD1,CASSSTGGGYGYTF,TGTGCCAGCAGTTCGACAGGGGGGGGCTATGGCTACACCTTC
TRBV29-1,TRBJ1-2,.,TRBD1,CSATGTNYGYTF,TGCAGCGCGACAGGGACTAACTATGGCTACACCTTC
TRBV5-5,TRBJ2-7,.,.,CASSPGSDYEQYF,TGTGCCAGCAGCCCGGGATCCGACTACGAGCAGTACTTC
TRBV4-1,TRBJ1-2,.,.,CASSQPLSGGAARGYTF,TGCGCCAGCAGCCAACCCCTCTCGGGGGGCGCAGCCCGAGGCTACACCTTC
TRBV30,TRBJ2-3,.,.,CAWKPGVITDTQYF,TGTGCCTGGAAACCAGGCGTGATCACAGATACGCAGTATTTT
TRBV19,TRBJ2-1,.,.,CASSIDVGQPKDEQFF,TGTGCCAGTAGTATAGACGTAGGACAGCCAAAGGATGAGCAGTTCTTC
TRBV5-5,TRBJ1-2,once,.,CASSLTGQSGYTF,TGTGCCAGCAGCTTAACAGGGCAGAGTGGCTACACCTTC
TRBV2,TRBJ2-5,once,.,CASSDLGGGKSETQYF,TGTGCCAGCAGTGATCTTGGAGGGGGCAAGTCGGAGACCCAGTACTTC
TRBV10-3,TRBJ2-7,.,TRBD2,CAISESLASGGYEQYF,TGTGCCATCAGTGAGTCGTTGGCTAGCGGGGGTTACGAGCAGTACTTC
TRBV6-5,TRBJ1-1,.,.,CASSYSTGTTNTEAFF,TGTGCCAGCAGTTACTCCACCGGGACTACGAACACTGAAGCTTTCTTT
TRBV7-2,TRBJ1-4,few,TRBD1,CASSLLDRGGEKLFF,TGTGCCAGCAGCTTATTAGACAGGGGGGGCGAAAAACTGTTTTTT
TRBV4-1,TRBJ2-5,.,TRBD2,CASSQGSLGLAVVRGETQYF,TGCGCCAGCAGCCAAGGCTCCTTAGGACTAGCGGTTGTTAGGGGAGAGACCCAGTACTTC
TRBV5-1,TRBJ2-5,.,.,CASSLYGTQYF,TGCGCCAGCAGCTTGTACGGGACCCAGTACTTC
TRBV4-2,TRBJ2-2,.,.,CASSQDSGFGELFF,TGTGCCAGCAGCCAAGATTCGGGGTTCGGGGAGCTGTTTTTT